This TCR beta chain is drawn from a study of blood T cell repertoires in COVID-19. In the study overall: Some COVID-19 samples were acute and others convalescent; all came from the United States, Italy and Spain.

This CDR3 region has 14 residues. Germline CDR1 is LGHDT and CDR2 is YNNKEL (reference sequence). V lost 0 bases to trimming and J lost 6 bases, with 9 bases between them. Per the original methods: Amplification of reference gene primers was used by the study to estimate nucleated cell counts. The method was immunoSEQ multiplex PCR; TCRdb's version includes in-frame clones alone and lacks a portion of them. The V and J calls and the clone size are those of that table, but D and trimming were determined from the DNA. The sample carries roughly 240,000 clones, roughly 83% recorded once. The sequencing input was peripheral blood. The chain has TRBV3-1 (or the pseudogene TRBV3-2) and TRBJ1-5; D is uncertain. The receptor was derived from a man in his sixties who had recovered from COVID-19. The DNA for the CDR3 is TGTGCCAGCAGCCAAGATGAAGGGAGTCAGCCCCAGCATTTT. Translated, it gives CASSQDEGSQPQHF.